This T cell receptor beta chain was captured by sequencing in a study of neoadjuvant anti-PD-1 for oral cavity cancer. On the study more broadly: Around day 43, patients without progression received a fourth nivolumab dose before surgery.

The time point: after neoadjuvant nivolumab, at surgical resection. TCRdb keeps only in-frame clones here, not all; method: immunoSEQ multiplex PCR. The sample lists roughly 16,000 clones, approximately 40% occurring once. Trimming took off 6 bases at V and 9 bases at J, with 15 bases between the two ends. Looked up from germline, CDR1 is MNHNS and CDR2 is SASEGT. The CDR3 is 14 amino acids. Source: tumor tissue, taken after nivolumab (anti-PD-1) treatment. The clonotype was recovered from a person aged 40-85 years with oral cavity squamous cell carcinoma. This sequence joins TRBV6-1 and TRBJ1-6; D is ambiguous. In DNA form, the CDR3 reads TGTGCCAGCAGCCCAATCCTCAAGGGTTCACCCCTCCACTTT. Amino acid sequence: CASSPILKGSPLHF.